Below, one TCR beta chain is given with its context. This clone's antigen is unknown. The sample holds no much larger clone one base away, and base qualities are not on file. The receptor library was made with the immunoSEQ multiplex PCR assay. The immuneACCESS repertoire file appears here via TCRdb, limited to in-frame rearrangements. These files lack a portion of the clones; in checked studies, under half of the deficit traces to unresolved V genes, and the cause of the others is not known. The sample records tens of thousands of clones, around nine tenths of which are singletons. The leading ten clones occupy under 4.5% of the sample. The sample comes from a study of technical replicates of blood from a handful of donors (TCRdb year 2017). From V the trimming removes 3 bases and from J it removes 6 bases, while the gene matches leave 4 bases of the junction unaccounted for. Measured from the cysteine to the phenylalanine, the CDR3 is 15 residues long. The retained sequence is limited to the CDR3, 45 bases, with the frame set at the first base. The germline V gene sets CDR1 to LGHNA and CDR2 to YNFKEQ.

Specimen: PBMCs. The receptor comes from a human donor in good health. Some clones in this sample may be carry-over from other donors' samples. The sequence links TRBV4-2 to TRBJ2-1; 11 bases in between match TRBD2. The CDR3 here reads CASSQLAGGFNEQFF. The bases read TGTGCCAGCAGCCAGCTAGCGGGGGGCTTCAATGAGCAGTTCTTC.